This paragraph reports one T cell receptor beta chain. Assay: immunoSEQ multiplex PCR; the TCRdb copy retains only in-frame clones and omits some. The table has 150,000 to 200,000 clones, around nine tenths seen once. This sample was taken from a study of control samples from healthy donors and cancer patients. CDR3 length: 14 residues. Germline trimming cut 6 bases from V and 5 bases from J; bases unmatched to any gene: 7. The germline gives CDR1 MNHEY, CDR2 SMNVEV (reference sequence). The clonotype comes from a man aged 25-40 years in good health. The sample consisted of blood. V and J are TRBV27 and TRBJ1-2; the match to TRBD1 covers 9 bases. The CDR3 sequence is CASSSPGTGYGYTF. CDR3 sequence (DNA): TGTGCCAGCAGCTCTCCCGGGACAGGGTATGGCTACACCTTC.